These 11 T cell receptor beta chains originate from one sample sequenced in a study of cytomegalovirus exposure and HLA in healthy donors. PCR employed 60 Vbeta and 13 Jbeta primers. Here immunoSEQ multiplex PCR was the method, and the copy in TCRdb shows in-frame clones only, minus some. The sample has more than 110,000 clones; more than 60% are singletons. Sequenced input: PBMCs. Receptors originate from a woman in her 50s in good health and CMV-seropositive.

The CDR3 DNA is TGCGCCAGCAGCTTGGTGGTTGGGACGGGAGCCTACAATGAGCAGTTCTTC. It is translated as CASSLVVGTGAYNEQFF. The genes are TRBV5-1 and TRBJ2-1; tentative D call: TRBD2 (6 bases). The CDR3 has 17 amino acids. Germline V gene sequence: CDR1 SGHRS, CDR2 YFSETQ. The V end lost 0 bases, the J end lost 2 bases, and 15 bases lay between the germline ends.

V and J are TRBV7-9 and TRBJ1-3, with D possibly TRBD1 on 5 matching bases. Trimming removed 3 bases from V and 4 bases from J, with 16 bases in between. The CDR3 runs to 16 residues. Per germline, CDR1 SEHNR and CDR2 FQNEAQ (reference sequence). CDR3 sequence (DNA): TGTGCCAGCAGCTTTACGTACCGGGGGGACGGAAACACCATATATTTT. Translated, it gives CASSFTYRGDGNTIYF.

The V gene is TRBV11-2, the J gene TRBJ2-7, with TRBD2 matching 7 bases. The CDR3 runs 14 residues. The junction had 14 bases not matched to a gene; V was cut back by 5 bases and J by 10 bases. Per germline, CDR1 SGHAT and CDR2 FQNNGV. The CDR3 here is CASSHNRLREDQYF. CDR3 coding DNA: TGTGCCAGCAGCCACAATAGACTCCGGGAGGATCAGTACTTC.

This clone was seen ten or more times. The chain combines TRBV11-2 with TRBJ2-7; D perhaps matches TRBD1 (5 bases). V was clipped by 6 bases and J by 7 bases, with 19 bases between them. This CDR3 region has 14 residues. Germline CDR1 and CDR2: SGHAT and FQNNGV. The CDR3 loop reads CASSPNRFPWEQYF. The CDR3, as DNA: TGTGCCAGCAGTCCTAACAGGTTCCCCTGGGAGCAGTACTTC.

J is TRBJ2-5 and V is TRBV11-2, with 8 bases aligning to TRBD1. Unmatched junction bases numbered 2, after V lost 4 bases and J lost 4 bases. Germline V gives CDR1 SGHAT, CDR2 FQNNGV. The CDR3 is 13 amino acids. The CDR3 region has the DNA TGTGCCAGCAGCTATACAGGGGGAGAGACCCAGTACTTC. Amino acids: CASSYTGGETQYF.

The chain uses TRBV6-6 and TRBJ2-7, with 8 bases that match TRBD2. The CDR3 sequence is 15 residues long. CDR1 MNHNY and CDR2 SVGAGI come from the germline V gene (reference sequence). The trim removed 5 bases at V and 1 base at J, leaving 7 bases unmatched. The CDR3 coding sequence is TGTGCCAGCAGTCCGTTGAAGCGGGGGTCCTACGAGCAGTACTTC. This gives the protein CASSPLKRGSYEQYF.

The chain uses TRBV6-5 and TRBJ1-2, with D perhaps matching TRBD1 (5 bases). V was clipped by 0 bases and J by 4 bases, with 9 bases between them. This CDR3 spans 14 amino acids. Germline CDR1 is MNHEY and CDR2 is SVGAGI. The CDR3 DNA reads TGTGCCAGCAGTTACTCCTCGGGGGGCTATGGCTACACCTTC. Translated: CASSYSSGGYGYTF.

The chain couples TRBV20-1 to TRBJ2-1, with D maybe TRBD1 (5 bases). The germline V and J ends were trimmed by 6 bases and 9 bases, with 12 bases remaining between them. CDR1 DFQATT and CDR2 SNEGSKA come from the germline V gene (reference sequence). The CDR3 has 11 amino acids. The CDR3 sequence is CSAPRVLEQFF. The CDR3 nucleotides are TGCAGTGCGCCCAGGGTGCTTGAGCAGTTCTTC.

The gene calls are TRBV28 and TRBJ1-2, with D perhaps matching TRBD1 (5 bases). Germline V lookup: CDR1 MDHEN, CDR2 SYDVKM. V was shortened by 5 bases and J by 12 bases, with 25 bases between the two germline ends. This CDR3 has 15 amino acids. This CDR3 reads CASSVTGELLRGHTF. The CDR3 DNA is TGTGCCAGCAGTGTAACAGGAGAACTGCTAAGGGGCCACACCTTC.

This sequence joins TRBV6-5 and TRBJ1-3; D not resolved. Germline V lookup: CDR1 MNHEY, CDR2 SVGAGI. V lost 9 bases to trimming and J lost 3 bases, with 6 bases between them. This CDR3 has 11 residues. CDR3 sequence (DNA): TGTGCCAGACCTAGTGGAAACACCATATATTTT. This gives the protein CARPSGNTIYF.

The CDR3 DNA follows: TGTGCCAGTAGGCGGGGTGGAACTGAAGCTTTCTTT. It is translated as CASRRGGTEAFF. The chain links TRBV19 to TRBJ1-1; no clear D. V was pared by 6 bases and J by 5 bases, with 10 bases between. Germline V gene sequence: CDR1 LNHDA, CDR2 SQIVND (reference sequence). The CDR3 contains 12 residues.